This TCR beta chain stems from a study of beta chain features in type 1 diabetes. At the level of the study: Age, gender and cell yields were similar between patients and healthy donors.

Isolated RNA was reverse transcribed in full, so expressed TCRB transcripts were sequenced. Average reads for naive, central memory and regulatory T cell samples were roughly 3.5 million. Sequencing used immunoSEQ multiplex PCR; TCRdb keeps in-frame clones, though not all of them. The sample yields fewer than 350,000 clones, 8% seen once. One heparinised draw of blood, averaging about 116 mL, came from each donor. Looked up from germline, CDR1 is SGDLS and CDR2 is YYNGEE. CDR3 length: 15 residues. The V end lost 0 bases, the J end lost 4 bases, and 13 bases lay between the germline ends. Sequencing was done on a sample of central memory CD4+ T cells from blood. This TCR was sampled from a woman aged 18-35 years in good health. The rearrangement joins TRBV9 to TRBJ1-1, with D tentatively TRBD1 (5 bases). The CDR3 sequence is CASSVGGKQGTEAFF. The CDR3 nucleotides are TGTGCCAGCAGCGTAGGGGGGAAGCAGGGCACTGAAGCTTTCTTT.